This T cell receptor beta chain was recovered during a study of cytotoxic CD8 clonotypes in ibrutinib-treated CLL. Study conclusions and caveats: Against age-matched healthy donors, baseline clonality ran higher and tracked circulating CD8+ T-cell counts.

Germline-derived CDR1 and CDR2 are LNHNV and YYDKDF (reference sequence). The V end was cut by 2 bases, the J end by 5 bases, with 19 bases between. The CDR3 loop spans 16 amino acids. Target depth was 1 in 200,000 to 1 in 1 million T cells, about 10x per clonotype. Some clones are missing from TCRdb's copy, which holds only in-frame ones; the method was immunoSEQ multiplex PCR. The data contain approximately 150,000 clones, under 85% of them singletons. Frozen PBMC stocks contributed 2 to 2.5 micrograms of genomic DNA to the TCR beta libraries. On this clone: Antigen unknown.

The material sequenced was PBMCs, taken after 24 months of ibrutinib treatment. The source is a human donor with chronic lymphocytic leukemia. The genes are TRBV15 and TRBJ2-7; D uncertain. Written as DNA, the CDR3 is TGTGCCACCAGCAGAACAAATCCGGGCCCCAGCGACGAGCAGTACTTC. Protein: CATSRTNPGPSDEQYF.